A single sample is the source of the 17 T cell receptor beta chains below, sequenced in a study of PD-L1 blockade in urothelial cancer. Time point defined: pretreatment peripheral blood. This table comes from immunoSEQ multiplex PCR, and its TCRdb copy is limited to in-frame clones, with some not included. The sample consists of about 87,000 clones, approximately 88% of them appearing once. Sequenced material: PBMCs, taken around atezolizumab (anti-PD-L1) treatment. The origin of the receptors is a woman aged 80 or older with urothelial cancer.

V gene TRBV7-9 combines with J gene TRBJ2-1; D is uncertain. V dropped 1 base and J dropped 7 bases, with 11 bases sitting between them. CDR1 is SEHNR, CDR2 FQNEAQ, per germline (reference sequence). The CDR3 extends over 14 amino acids. In DNA, the CDR3 is TGTGCCAGCAGCTTAGGTCTATTTGGTAATGAGCAGTTCTTC. Amino acids: CASSLGLFGNEQFF.

This clone has only one observation. V and J are TRBV5-4 and TRBJ1-3, with 9 bases identical to TRBD1. This CDR3 is built from 15 residues. Germline V lookup: CDR1 SGHNT, CDR2 YYREEE (reference sequence). Trimming at V came to 4 bases and at J to 1 base, leaving 3 bases not matched to a gene. Written as DNA, the CDR3 is TGTGCCAGCAGCCGCGACAGGGGGTCTGGAAACACCATATATTTT. Amino acid sequence: CASSRDRGSGNTIYF.

The chain combines TRBV5-4 with TRBJ2-1, with D possibly being TRBD2 (6 bases). V shed 0 bases and J shed 3 bases, with 10 bases lying between them. Germline-derived CDR1 and CDR2 are SGHNT and YYREEE (reference sequence). This CDR3 region has 15 residues. CDR3 nucleotide sequence: TGTGCCAGCAGCTTGGCGGGAGCGATCTACAATGAGCAGTTCTTC. Amino acid sequence: CASSLAGAIYNEQFF. The full variable domain, its missing parts supplied by reference TRBV5-4 and TRBJ2-1, is ETGVTQSPTHLIKTRGQQVTLRCSSQSGHNTVSWYQQALGQGPQFIFQYYREEENGRGNFPPRFSGLQFPNYSSELNVNALELDDSALYLCASSLAGAIYNEQFFGPGTRLTVL.

The gene calls are TRBV27 and TRBJ2-7; TRBD2 might be the D (6 bases). V was cut by 2 bases and J by 5 bases, with 25 bases left in between. Germline values: CDR1 MNHEY, CDR2 SMNVEV (reference sequence). The CDR3 runs 18 residues. The CDR3 region is CASSLHLRPRTGEDEQYF. The CDR3 coding sequence is TGTGCCAGCAGTTTACACCTGCGGCCTCGTACGGGAGAGGACGAGCAGTACTTC.

The chain joins TRBV2 to TRBJ2-5; 14 nucleotides line up with TRBD2. The CDR3 extends over 19 amino acids. The germline gives CDR1 SNHLY, CDR2 FYNNEI. V was clipped by 10 bases and J by 5 bases; unmatched bases: 21. As DNA, the CDR3 is TGTGCCACCTACTTCCGGGACGTAGGGACTAGCGGGAGACGGGAGACCCAGTACTTC. As protein: CATYFRDVGTSGRRETQYF. Full variable domain (remainder filled in from reference TRBV2 and TRBJ2-5): EPEVTQTPSHQVTQMGQEVILRCVPISNHLYFYWYRQILGQKVEFLVSFYNNEISEKSEIFDDQFSVERPDGSNFTLKIRSTKLEDSAMYFCATYFRDVGTSGRRETQYFGPGTRLLVL.

The chain has TRBV7-8 and TRBJ1-5; the match to TRBD1 covers 7 bases. Trimming took 5 bases from V and 6 from J; bases not matched to a gene: 13. Germline CDR1 SGHVS, CDR2 FQNEAQ. The CDR3 has 16 amino acids. The CDR3 reads CASSGTPRQGRQPQHF. DNA for the CDR3: TGTGCCAGCAGCGGCACCCCCAGACAGGGCCGTCAGCCCCAGCATTTT.

The chain links TRBV5-4 to TRBJ1-1, with 7 bases lining up with TRBD1. There are 14 residues in the CDR3. Trimming took 2 bases from V and 1 from J; bases not matched to a gene: 2. CDR1 is SGHNT and CDR2 is YYREEE in the germline V gene (reference sequence). The CDR3 DNA reads TGTGCCAGCAGCTTCGGGACAGCGAACACTGAAGCTTTCTTT. This codes for CASSFGTANTEAFF.

J is TRBJ2-3 and V is TRBV19; 14 bases match TRBD2. Losses at the gene ends were 4 bases for V and 3 bases for J; bases not matched to a gene: 3. This CDR3 has 16 amino acids. Germline values: CDR1 LNHDA, CDR2 SQIVND (reference sequence). As DNA, the CDR3 is TGTGCCAGTAGTACAGGACTAGCGGGAGGTACAGATACGCAGTATTTT. Translated, it gives CASSTGLAGGTDTQYF.

V gene TRBV27 combines with J gene TRBJ2-1; 15 nucleotides line up with TRBD2. The ends lost 4 bases at V and 8 bases at J; junction bases unmatched: 9. This CDR3 has 17 residues. Looked up from germline, CDR1 is MNHEY and CDR2 is SMNVEV (reference sequence). This CDR3 reads CASSWTSGRASPDEQFF. Written as DNA, the CDR3 is TGTGCCAGCAGTTGGACTAGCGGGAGGGCCAGTCCCGATGAGCAGTTCTTC.

The chain recombines TRBV5-1 with TRBJ1-2, with D tentatively TRBD1 (5 bases). The V and J ends lost 5 bases and 6 bases respectively, with 14 bases between them. This CDR3 is built from 13 residues. Germline CDR1 is SGHRS and CDR2 is YFSETQ. In DNA, the CDR3 is TGCGCCAGCAGTCAAGATGGGGGGGATGGCTACACCTTC. Its translation: CASSQDGGDGYTF.

The V and J genes are TRBV5-4 and TRBJ2-4; no clear D gene. Between the trimmed V and J ends, which lost 0 bases and 1 base, there was a span of 5 bases. Germline lookup yields CDR1 SGHNT and CDR2 YYREEE (reference sequence). The CDR3 has 14 residues. CDR3 DNA sequence: TGTGCCAGCAGCTTGGTGGAGGCCAAAAACATTCAGTACTTC. Its translation is CASSLVEAKNIQYF.

V usage is TRBV28 and J usage is TRBJ1-2; TRBD1 agrees at 9 bases. The CDR3 loop spans 16 amino acids. With V trimmed by 5 bases and J by 4 bases, 11 bases remained unmatched. Germline V gene lookup returns CDR1 MDHEN and CDR2 SYDVKM. CDR3 loop: CASSPTRDRALYGYTF. The CDR3 DNA follows: TGTGCCAGCAGTCCCACCCGGGACAGGGCCCTCTATGGCTACACCTTC.

The V call is TRBV15, the J call TRBJ2-1; 8 nucleotides agree with TRBD1. The CDR3 is 15 residues long. Germline V gene data show CDR1 as LNHNV and CDR2 as YYDKDF (reference sequence). Germline trimming cut 1 base from V and 4 bases from J; bases unmatched to any gene: 3. In DNA, the CDR3 is TGTGCCACCAGCAGAGGCCAGGGGGCGTACAATGAGCAGTTCTTC. Translated, it gives CATSRGQGAYNEQFF.

The genes are TRBV25-1 and TRBJ1-1; D remains ambiguous. The CDR3 loop spans 13 amino acids. Germline CDR1 MGHDK, CDR2 SYGVNS. Between the trimmed V and J ends, which lost 2 bases and 4 bases, there was a span of 8 bases. CDR3 amino acids: CASSEAGTTEAFF. The DNA for the CDR3 is TGTGCCAGCAGTGAAGCAGGAACCACTGAAGCTTTCTTT.

CDR3 nucleotide sequence: TGCGCCAGCAGGGAAGGGACAAGAGAAACCCAGCATTTT. This sequence encodes CASREGTRETQHF. This chain links TRBV10-2 with TRBJ1-5, with a possible D match to TRBD1 (6 bases). The V end lost 6 bases, the J end lost 11 bases, and 17 bases lay between the germline ends. The CDR3 covers 13 residues. Germline CDR1 is WSHSY and CDR2 is SAAADI.

The chain couples TRBV29-1 to TRBJ2-3, with 7 nucleotides matching TRBD1. The CDR3 runs to 13 residues. The trim removed 5 bases at V and 1 base at J, leaving 3 bases unmatched. Germline V CDR1 and CDR2: SQVTM, ANQGSEA. This CDR3 reads CSVSGTGTDTQYF. CDR3 DNA sequence: TGCAGCGTTTCCGGGACAGGCACAGATACGCAGTATTTT.

The CDR3 coding sequence is TGTGCCAGCAGGGGGGGACAGGTCGTCAATGAGCAGTTCTTC. It translates to CASRGGQVVNEQFF. The chain links TRBV2 to TRBJ2-1; TRBD1 agrees at 8 bases. Looked up from germline, CDR1 is SNHLY and CDR2 is FYNNEI. V lost 6 bases, J lost 6 bases, and 7 bases stayed unmatched. The CDR3 is 14 residues long.